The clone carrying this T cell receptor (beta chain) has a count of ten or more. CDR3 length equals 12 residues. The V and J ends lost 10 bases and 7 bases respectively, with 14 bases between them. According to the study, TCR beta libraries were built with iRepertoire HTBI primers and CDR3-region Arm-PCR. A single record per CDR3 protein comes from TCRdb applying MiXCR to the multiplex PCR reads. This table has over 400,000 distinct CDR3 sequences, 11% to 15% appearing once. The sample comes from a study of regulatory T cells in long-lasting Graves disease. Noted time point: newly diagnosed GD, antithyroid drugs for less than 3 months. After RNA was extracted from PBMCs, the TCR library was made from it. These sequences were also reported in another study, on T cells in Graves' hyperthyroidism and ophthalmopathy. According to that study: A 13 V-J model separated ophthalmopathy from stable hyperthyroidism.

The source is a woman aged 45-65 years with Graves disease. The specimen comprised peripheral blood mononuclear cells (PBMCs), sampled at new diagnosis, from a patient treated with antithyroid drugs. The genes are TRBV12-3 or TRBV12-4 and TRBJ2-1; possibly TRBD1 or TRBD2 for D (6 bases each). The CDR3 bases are TGTGCCACCTCTCGGGGGCGAAATGAGCAGTTCTTC. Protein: CATSRGRNEQFF.